Presented here are 31 T cell receptor beta chains from one specimen sequenced in a study of shared clonotypes between healthy human individuals. Using immunoSEQ multiplex PCR, the repertoire was profiled, and TCRdb retains in-frame clones only, with some absent. The table lists some 1 million clones, approximately 76% of them singletons. The sample taken for sequencing was memory CD4+ T cells sorted from blood. Subset specified: CD45RA-negative fraction. Receptor source: a man younger than 30 in good health.

This chain uses TRBV18 with TRBJ2-5, with a tentative D call TRBD1 (7 bases). The ends were cut back, 0 bases at V and 9 bases at J, with 20 bases in the middle. The CDR3 covers 16 residues. CDR1 is KGHSH and CDR2 is LQKENI in the germline V gene. The CDR3 loop is CASSPPSEGAAGAQYF. DNA of the CDR3: TGTGCCAGCTCACCACCCTCGGAGGGGGCAGCTGGGGCCCAGTACTTC.

CDR3 amino acids: CASSSGMGGGQPQHF. The CDR3 DNA reads TGTGCCAGCAGTTCCGGAATGGGGGGCGGTCAGCCCCAGCATTTT. The rearrangement links TRBV28 to TRBJ1-5, with a possible D match to TRBD1 (6 bases). CDR3 length: 15 residues. V was clipped by 4 bases and J by 6 bases, with 16 bases between them. The germline V gene has CDR1 MDHEN and CDR2 SYDVKM.

This clone appeared a few times. The genes are TRBV12-5 and TRBJ1-5; D unresolved. Trimming removed 7 bases from V and 0 bases from J, with 10 bases in between. The length of the CDR3 is 14 residues. From germline, CDR1 is LGHNT and CDR2 FRNRAP. In DNA form, the CDR3 reads TGTGCTAGTGCCTACAGCGATAGCAATCAGCCCCAGCATTTT. Its protein product is CASAYSDSNQPQHF. Based on the CDR3 plus reference TRBV12-5 and TRBJ1-5, the full variable domain is DARVTQTPRHKVTEMGQEVTMRCQPILGHNTVFWYRQTMMQGLELLAYFRNRAPLDDSGMPKDRFSAEMPDATLATLKIQPSEPRDSAVYFCASAYSDSNQPQHFGDGTRLSIL.

The chain recombines TRBV7-2 with TRBJ1-5, with D possibly being TRBD1 (6 bases). The V and J ends lost 3 bases and 8 bases respectively, with 20 bases between them. The CDR3 totals 16 residues. Germline V gene data show CDR1 as SGHTA and CDR2 as FQGNSA. CDR3 nucleotides: TGTGCCAGCAGCTTGATCAGGGGATCCGGTCAGGAGCCCCAGCATTTT. Translation: CASSLIRGSGQEPQHF.

V gene TRBV18 combines with J gene TRBJ2-5; no clear D gene. The CDR3 consists of 17 residues. Germline assignment: CDR1 KGHSH and CDR2 LQKENI. V was clipped by 3 bases and J by 3 bases, with 20 bases between them. Here the CDR3 reads CASSPLANSQRKETQYF. CDR3 in DNA: TGTGCCAGCTCACCCCTCGCCAATAGTCAGAGGAAAGAGACCCAGTACTTC.

This clone was counted between two and nine times. The chain carries TRBV30 and TRBJ1-1; possibly TRBD1 for D (6 bases). CDR1 GTSNPN and CDR2 SVGIG come from the germline V gene (reference sequence). The V and J ends lost 2 bases and 3 bases respectively, with 7 bases between them. The CDR3 runs 12 residues. CDR3: CAWSNRDTEAFF. The CDR3 DNA is TGTGCCTGGAGTAACAGGGACACTGAAGCTTTCTTT.

The chain employs TRBV9 and TRBJ2-2, with TRBD1 matching over 8 bases. Germline loops: CDR1 SGDLS, CDR2 YYNGEE. The CDR3 covers 15 residues. V shed 4 bases and J 6 bases; nucleotides not matched to a gene: 8. CDR3 DNA: TGTGCCAGCAGCACTAGGACAGGGACCCCCGGGGAGCTGTTTTTT. Its protein is CASSTRTGTPGELFF.

This chain links TRBV28 with TRBJ2-3, with D possibly called TRBD1 or TRBD2 (5 bases each). The CDR3 contains 16 residues. The V and J ends lost 3 bases and 1 base respectively, with 14 bases between them. Germline lookup yields CDR1 MDHEN and CDR2 SYDVKM. The CDR3 nucleotides read TGTGCCAGCAGTTTCCAGGGACCTGGGGGCACAGATACGCAGTATTTT. Amino acid sequence: CASSFQGPGGTDTQYF.

The genes are TRBV1 and TRBJ2-7. TRBV1 represents a pseudogene. The CDR3 has 16 residues. CDR3 sequence (DNA): TGCACCAGCAGCCAGAGTGGCCGCCTGAGCTCCTACGAGCAGTACTTC. It is translated as CTSSQSGRLSSYEQYF.

The V and J genes are TRBV6-1 and TRBJ2-1, with 7 bases aligning to TRBD1. CDR3 size: 15 residues. Germline CDR1 is MNHNS and CDR2 is SASEGT. V lost 6 bases, J lost 8 bases, and 13 bases stayed unmatched. CDR3 residues: CASRRGDRGGDEQFF. The DNA for the CDR3 is TGTGCCAGCAGGAGAGGGGACAGAGGGGGAGATGAGCAGTTCTTC.

The genes are TRBV7-9 and TRBJ2-7; the match to TRBD2 covers 10 bases. The CDR3 contains 16 residues. Looked up from germline, CDR1 is SEHNR and CDR2 is FQNEAQ (reference sequence). The junction had 7 bases not matched to a gene; V was cut back by 5 bases and J by 0 bases. CDR3 DNA: TGTGCCAGCAGCCTCACTAGCGGGGCCAGCTCCTACGAGCAGTACTTC. It specifies CASSLTSGASSYEQYF.

The rearrangement links TRBV5-4 to TRBJ2-7, with 12 bases lining up with TRBD1. Germline trimming cut 4 bases from V and 5 bases from J; bases unmatched to any gene: 7. Germline V CDR1 and CDR2: SGHNT, YYREEE (reference sequence). The CDR3 consists of 15 residues. CDR3 sequence: CASSMGQGAENEQYF. The CDR3 nucleotides read TGTGCCAGCAGCATGGGACAGGGGGCCGAAAACGAGCAGTACTTC.

This chain uses TRBV10-1 with TRBJ2-1, with D perhaps TRBD2 (6 bases). The CDR3 contains 13 residues. The V and J ends lost 10 bases and 3 bases respectively, with 13 bases between them. Per germline, CDR1 WNHNN and CDR2 SYGVQD (reference sequence). The CDR3 loop is CAKKTSFYNEQFF. The DNA for the CDR3 is TGCGCCAAAAAGACTAGTTTCTACAATGAGCAGTTCTTC.

On this clone itself: In the same sample, other DNA sequences code for this CDR3. The rearrangement joins TRBV10-3 to TRBJ2-3; D is unresolved. The germline V and J ends were trimmed by 0 bases and 6 bases, with 7 bases remaining between them. Germline-derived CDR1 and CDR2 are ENHRY and SYGVKD. The CDR3 consists of 13 residues. CDR3 coding DNA: TGTGCCATCAGTGAGTCCCCCATGGATACGCAGTATTTT. It codes for CAISESPMDTQYF.

The rearrangement links TRBV11-2 to TRBJ2-5; no definite D call. The V end was cut by 1 base, the J end by 4 bases, with 4 bases between. Germline V gene sequence: CDR1 SGHAT, CDR2 FQNNGV. The CDR3 is 12 amino acids. The CDR3 sequence: CASSLARETQYF. In DNA form, the CDR3 reads TGTGCCAGCAGCTTAGCACGAGAGACCCAGTACTTC. Drawing the rest from reference TRBV11-2 and TRBJ2-5, the complete variable domain is EAGVAQSPRYKIIEKRQSVAFWCNPISGHATLYWYQQILGQGPKLLIQFQNNGVVDDSQLPKDRFSAERLKGVDSTLKIQPAKLEDSAVYLCASSLARETQYFGPGTRLLVL.

CDR3 residues: CASSLVGRSSREQYF. In DNA form, the CDR3 reads TGTGCCAGCAGCTTAGTAGGGCGCTCATCCCGCGAGCAGTACTTC. The rearrangement uses TRBV7-2 and TRBJ2-7; D uncertain. Per germline, CDR1 SGHTA and CDR2 FQGNSA. The CDR3 contains 15 residues. V was clipped by 1 base and J by 6 bases, with 16 bases between them.

The rearrangement joins TRBV4-1 to TRBJ1-1; 7 bases map to TRBD1. CDR1 is MGHRA, CDR2 YSYEKL, per germline. The CDR3 spans 15 residues. The junction had 8 bases not matched to a gene; V was cut back by 4 bases and J by 3 bases. The CDR3 sequence is CASSLPDREDTEAFF. In DNA, the CDR3 is TGCGCCAGCAGCCTCCCTGACAGGGAGGACACTGAAGCTTTCTTT.

J is TRBJ1-1 and V is TRBV6-1; no firm D call. The ends were cut back, 7 bases at V and 11 bases at J, with 17 bases in the middle. The CDR3 totals 12 residues. The germline V gene has CDR1 MNHNS and CDR2 SASEGT. CDR3 nucleotide sequence: TGTGCCAGCACTTTAAATAGGGTGGAGGCTTTCTTT. It encodes CASTLNRVEAFF.

J is TRBJ2-7 and V is TRBV27; 9 nucleotides line up with TRBD1. CDR1 is MNHEY and CDR2 is SMNVEV in the germline V gene (reference sequence). Germline trimming cut 3 bases from V and 2 bases from J; bases unmatched to any gene: 2. The CDR3 runs 14 residues. The CDR3 region has the DNA TGTGCCAGCAGTTTCACAGGGGGCACCTACGAGCAGTACTTC. It codes for CASSFTGGTYEQYF.

The rearrangement uses TRBV10-3 and TRBJ2-3, with D tentatively TRBD1 (6 bases). The length of the CDR3 is 15 residues. Germline V gives CDR1 ENHRY, CDR2 SYGVKD. The V end was cut by 4 bases, the J end by 0 bases, with 11 bases between. The CDR3 sequence: CAISGSGQSTDTQYF. For the CDR3, the DNA is TGTGCCATCAGTGGAAGCGGACAGAGCACAGATACGCAGTATTTT.

The CDR3 DNA follows: TGTGCCAGCAGTGGGACTAGCGGGGGGGCCAATACGCAGTATTTT. The encoded protein is CASSGTSGGANTQYF. The genes are TRBV2 and TRBJ2-3; 15 nucleotides line up with TRBD2. Germline V gives CDR1 SNHLY, CDR2 FYNNEI. There are 15 residues in the CDR3. The V gene end was trimmed by 4 bases and the J gene end by 7 bases; junction bases not matched to a gene: 3.

This chain joins TRBV4-1 and TRBJ2-3; the match to TRBD2 covers 7 bases. The germline gives CDR1 MGHRA, CDR2 YSYEKL. The V and J ends lost 1 base and 2 bases, in that order; junction bases with no gene match: 3. The CDR3 consists of 15 residues. The CDR3 DNA reads TGCGCCAGCAGCCAAGGGGGGGGATACACAGATACGCAGTATTTT. It codes for CASSQGGGYTDTQYF.

V usage is TRBV7-9 and J usage is TRBJ1-1; the D is unclear. V was shortened by 2 bases and J by 1 base, with 8 bases between the two germline ends. The CDR3 covers 14 residues. Germline CDR1 and CDR2: SEHNR and FQNEAQ (reference sequence). The CDR3 DNA sequence: TGTGCCAGCAGCTTATTACAGCAGAACACTGAAGCTTTCTTT. The encoded protein is CASSLLQQNTEAFF.

The J gene is TRBJ2-7, the V gene TRBV28, with 8 nucleotides matching TRBD1. The CDR3 totals 15 residues. V lost 6 bases to trimming and J lost 5 bases; unmatched junction nucleotides: 12. CDR1 MDHEN and CDR2 SYDVKM come from the germline V gene. CDR3 DNA sequence: TGTGCCAGCAGCCCATCGGGACAGGTCAGCAACGAGCAGTACTTC. It translates to CASSPSGQVSNEQYF.

The J gene is TRBJ2-1, the V gene TRBV7-2; maybe TRBD2 (6 bases). Per germline, CDR1 SGHTA and CDR2 FQGNSA. This CDR3 is built from 18 residues. Trimming shortened V by 2 bases and J by 0 bases, and 17 bases separated the two germline ends. CDR3 residues: CASSLYINRESSYNEQFF. Here the CDR3 DNA reads TGTGCCAGCAGCTTATATATTAACCGGGAGAGCTCCTACAATGAGCAGTTCTTC.

The chain joins TRBV7-2 to TRBJ1-2, with D possibly being TRBD1 (6 bases). The germline V gene encodes CDR1 SGHTA and CDR2 FQGNSA. The V end lost 5 bases, the J end lost 2 bases, and 21 bases lay between the germline ends. There are 17 residues in the CDR3. CDR3 nucleotide sequence: TGTGCCAGCAGCCGTCAACCAGTCACAGGGCAGAACTATGGCTACACCTTC. It codes for CASSRQPVTGQNYGYTF.

This clone was seen a handful of times. This chain uses TRBV7-2 with TRBJ1-6; D gene ambiguous. The germline V and J ends were trimmed by 6 bases and 7 bases, with 19 bases remaining between them. The CDR3 consists of 16 residues. Germline values: CDR1 SGHTA, CDR2 FQGNSA. CDR3 nucleotide sequence: TGTGCCAGCAGGACCGCTGTGGGGTCGGGCAATTCACCCCTCCACTTT. Its translation: CASRTAVGSGNSPLHF.

V is TRBV2 and J is TRBJ2-5; TRBD2 agrees at 9 bases. The J call could be wrong; TRBJ2-7 is a better fit for the DNA end. Germline lookup yields CDR1 SNHLY and CDR2 FYNNEI. CDR3 length equals 13 residues. CDR3 in amino acids: CASRVAGAGEQYF. The CDR3 bases are TGTGCCAGCAGGGTAGCGGGGGCAGGCGAGCAGTACTTC.

This clone was picked up a small number of times. The V gene is TRBV7-9, the J gene TRBJ1-6; 9 bases fit TRBD1. CDR3 size: 15 residues. V shed 3 bases, J shed 7 bases, and the junction held 4 bases outside the gene matches. Germline V gene lookup returns CDR1 SEHNR and CDR2 FQNEAQ (reference sequence). The CDR3 DNA is TGTGCCAGCAGCTTTACAGGGGGCTTAAATTCACCCCTCCACTTT. It yields the protein CASSFTGGLNSPLHF.

The V and J genes are TRBV18 and TRBJ2-1; perhaps TRBD2 as D (6 bases). Germline V gene data show CDR1 as KGHSH and CDR2 as LQKENI. The V end was cut by 6 bases, the J end by 8 bases, with 17 bases between. The CDR3 runs 14 residues. CDR3 residues: CASSLNLADDEQFF. DNA of the CDR3: TGTGCCAGCTCGCTTAATTTAGCGGACGATGAGCAGTTCTTC.

The V gene is TRBV30, the J gene TRBJ1-6; TRBD1 matches at 9 bases. V shed 2 bases, J shed 1 base, and the junction held 12 bases outside the gene matches. Looked up from germline, CDR1 is GTSNPN and CDR2 is SVGIG (reference sequence). This CDR3 is built from 19 residues. CDR3: CAWSSRGQGVSSYNSPLHF. CDR3 DNA: TGTGCCTGGAGTTCGAGGGGACAGGGAGTGAGTTCCTATAATTCACCCCTCCACTTT.